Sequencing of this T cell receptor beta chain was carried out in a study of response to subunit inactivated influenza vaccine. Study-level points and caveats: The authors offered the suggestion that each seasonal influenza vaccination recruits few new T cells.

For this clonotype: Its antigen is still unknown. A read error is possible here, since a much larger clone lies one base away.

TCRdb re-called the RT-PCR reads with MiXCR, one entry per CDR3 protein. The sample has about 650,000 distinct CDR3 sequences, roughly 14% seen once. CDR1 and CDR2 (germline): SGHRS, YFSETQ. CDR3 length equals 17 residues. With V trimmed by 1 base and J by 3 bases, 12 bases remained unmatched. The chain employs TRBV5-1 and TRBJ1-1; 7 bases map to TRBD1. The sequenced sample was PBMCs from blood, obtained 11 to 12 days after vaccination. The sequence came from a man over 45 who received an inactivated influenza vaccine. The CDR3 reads CASSLTGDMLGDTEAFF. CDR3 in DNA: TGCGCCAGCAGCTTGACAGGGGACATGCTTGGTGACACTGAAGCTTTCTTT. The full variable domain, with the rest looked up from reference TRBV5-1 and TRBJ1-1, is KAGVTQTPRYLIKTRGQQVTLSCSPISGHRSVSWYQQTPGQGLQFLFEYFSETQRNKGNFPGRFSGRQFSNSRSEMNVSTLELGDSALYLCASSLTGDMLGDTEAFFGQGTRLTVV.